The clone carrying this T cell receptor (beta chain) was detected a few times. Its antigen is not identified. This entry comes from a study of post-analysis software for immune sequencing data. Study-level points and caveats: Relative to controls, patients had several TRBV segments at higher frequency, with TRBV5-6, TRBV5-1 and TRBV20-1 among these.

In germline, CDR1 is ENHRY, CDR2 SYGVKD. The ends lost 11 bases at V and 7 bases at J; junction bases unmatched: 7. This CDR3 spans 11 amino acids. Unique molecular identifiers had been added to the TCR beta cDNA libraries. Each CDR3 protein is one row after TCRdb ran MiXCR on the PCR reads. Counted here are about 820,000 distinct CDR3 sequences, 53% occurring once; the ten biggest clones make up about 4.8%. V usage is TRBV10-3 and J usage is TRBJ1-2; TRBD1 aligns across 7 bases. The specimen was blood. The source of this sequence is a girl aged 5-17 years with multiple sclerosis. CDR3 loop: CASTGMSGYTF. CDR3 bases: TGTGCCTCGACAGGGATGTCTGGCTACACCTTC.